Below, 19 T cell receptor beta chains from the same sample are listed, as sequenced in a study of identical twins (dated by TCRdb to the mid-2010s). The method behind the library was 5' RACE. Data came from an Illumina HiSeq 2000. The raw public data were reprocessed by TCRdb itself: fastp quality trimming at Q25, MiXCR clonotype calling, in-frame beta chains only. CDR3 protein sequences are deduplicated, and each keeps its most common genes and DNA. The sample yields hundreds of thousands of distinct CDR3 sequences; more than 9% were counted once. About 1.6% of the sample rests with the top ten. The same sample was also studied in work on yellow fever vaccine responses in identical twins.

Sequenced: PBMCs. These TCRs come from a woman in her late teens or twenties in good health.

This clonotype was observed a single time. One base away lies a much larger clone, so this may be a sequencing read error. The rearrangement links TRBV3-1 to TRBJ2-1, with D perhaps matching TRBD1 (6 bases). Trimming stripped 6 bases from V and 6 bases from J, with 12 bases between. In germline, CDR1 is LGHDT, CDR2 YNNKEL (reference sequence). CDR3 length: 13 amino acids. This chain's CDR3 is CASSFTGINEQFF. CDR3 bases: TGTGCCAGCAGTTTTACAGGGATCAATGAGCAGTTCTTC.

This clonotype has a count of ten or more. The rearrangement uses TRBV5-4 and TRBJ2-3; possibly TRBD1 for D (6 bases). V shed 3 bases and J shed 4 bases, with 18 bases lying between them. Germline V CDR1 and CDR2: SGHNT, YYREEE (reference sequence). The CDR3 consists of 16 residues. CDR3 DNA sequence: TGTGCCAGCAGCTCTTGGGGGCCTCGTTTGGCAGATACGCAGTATTTT. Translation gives CASSSWGPRLADTQYF. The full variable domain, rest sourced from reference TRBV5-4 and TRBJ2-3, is ETGVTQSPTHLIKTRGQQVTLRCSSQSGHNTVSWYQQALGQGPQFIFQYYREEENGRGNFPPRFSGLQFPNYSSELNVNALELDDSALYLCASSSWGPRLADTQYFGPGTRLTVL.

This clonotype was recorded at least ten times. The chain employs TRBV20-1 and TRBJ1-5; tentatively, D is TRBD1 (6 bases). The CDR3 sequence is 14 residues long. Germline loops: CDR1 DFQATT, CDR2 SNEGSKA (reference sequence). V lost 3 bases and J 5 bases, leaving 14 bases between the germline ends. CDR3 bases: TGCAGTGCTAGTTACAGGGTAGGAGATCAGCCCCAGCATTTT. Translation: CSASYRVGDQPQHF.

CDR3 protein: CASIGTRFQPQHF. The CDR3, as DNA: TGTGCCAGCATCGGGACCCGTTTTCAGCCCCAGCATTTT. The chain links TRBV6-4 to TRBJ1-5, with D maybe TRBD1 (5 bases). Germline V gene data show CDR1 as MRHNA and CDR2 as SNTAGT. CDR3 length equals 13 residues. The ends were cut back, 7 bases at V and 6 bases at J, with 13 bases in the middle.

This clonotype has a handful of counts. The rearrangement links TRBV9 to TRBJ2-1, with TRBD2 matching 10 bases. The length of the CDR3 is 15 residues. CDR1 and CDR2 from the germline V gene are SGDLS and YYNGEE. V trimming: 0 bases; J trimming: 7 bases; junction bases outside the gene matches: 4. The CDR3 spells CASSVGSSGSNEQFF. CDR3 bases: TGTGCCAGCAGCGTAGGGTCTAGCGGGAGTAATGAGCAGTTCTTC.

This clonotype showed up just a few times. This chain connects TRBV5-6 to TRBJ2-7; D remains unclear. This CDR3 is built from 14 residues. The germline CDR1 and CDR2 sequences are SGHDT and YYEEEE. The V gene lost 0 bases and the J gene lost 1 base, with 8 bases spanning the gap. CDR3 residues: CASSLVGHSYEQYF. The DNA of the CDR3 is TGTGCCAGCAGCTTGGTAGGTCATTCCTACGAGCAGTACTTC.

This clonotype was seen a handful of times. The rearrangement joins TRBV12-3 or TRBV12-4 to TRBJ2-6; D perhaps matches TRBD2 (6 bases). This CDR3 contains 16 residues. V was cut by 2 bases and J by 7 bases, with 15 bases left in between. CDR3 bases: TGTGCCAGCAGTTTATTCGGGGGTCCGGGTGCCAACGTCCTGACTTTC. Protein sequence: CASSLFGGPGANVLTF.

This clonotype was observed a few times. This CDR3 reads CASTPTGLFEQFF. As DNA, the CDR3 is TGTGCCAGCACCCCAACCGGATTGTTTGAGCAGTTCTTC. The gene calls are TRBV12-3 or TRBV12-4 and TRBJ2-1; no definite D call. This CDR3 comprises 13 residues. The V gene lost 7 bases and the J gene lost 9 bases, with 16 bases spanning the gap.

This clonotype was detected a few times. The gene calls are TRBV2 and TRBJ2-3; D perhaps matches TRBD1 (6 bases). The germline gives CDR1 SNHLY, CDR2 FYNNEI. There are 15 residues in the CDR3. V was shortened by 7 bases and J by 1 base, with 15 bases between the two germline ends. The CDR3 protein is CASTLGEGGTDTQYF. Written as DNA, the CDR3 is TGTGCCAGCACCCTAGGCGAGGGGGGCACAGATACGCAGTATTTT.

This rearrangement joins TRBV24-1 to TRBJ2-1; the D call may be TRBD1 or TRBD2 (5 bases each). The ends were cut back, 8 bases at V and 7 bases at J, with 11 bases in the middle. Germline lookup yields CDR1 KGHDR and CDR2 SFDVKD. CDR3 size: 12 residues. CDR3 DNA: TGTGCCACCACAGGGACGGAAAATGAGCAGTTCTTC. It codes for CATTGTENEQFF.

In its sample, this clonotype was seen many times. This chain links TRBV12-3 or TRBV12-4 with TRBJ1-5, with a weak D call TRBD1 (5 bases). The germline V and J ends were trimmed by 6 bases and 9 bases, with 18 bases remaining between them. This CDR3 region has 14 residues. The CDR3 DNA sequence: TGTGCCAGCAGCCCCGTGGGGGGAGGTCCGCCCCAGCATTTT. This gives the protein CASSPVGGGPPQHF.

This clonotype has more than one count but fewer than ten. CDR3 in amino acids: CASSQGLAAGGPQHF. The CDR3 DNA sequence: TGCGCCAGCAGCCAAGGTCTGGCAGCGGGTGGGCCCCAGCATTTT. The rearrangement uses TRBV4-1 and TRBJ1-5; D unclear. The ends were cut back, 1 base at V and 9 bases at J, with 16 bases in the middle. Germline CDR1 MGHRA, CDR2 YSYEKL. The CDR3 is 15 amino acids.

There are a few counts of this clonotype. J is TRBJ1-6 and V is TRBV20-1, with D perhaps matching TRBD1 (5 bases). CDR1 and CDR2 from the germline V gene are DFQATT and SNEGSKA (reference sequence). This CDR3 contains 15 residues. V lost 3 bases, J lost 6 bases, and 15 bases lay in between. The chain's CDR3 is CSASQGPSVNSPLHF. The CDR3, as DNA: TGCAGTGCTAGCCAGGGTCCCTCGGTTAATTCACCCCTCCACTTT.

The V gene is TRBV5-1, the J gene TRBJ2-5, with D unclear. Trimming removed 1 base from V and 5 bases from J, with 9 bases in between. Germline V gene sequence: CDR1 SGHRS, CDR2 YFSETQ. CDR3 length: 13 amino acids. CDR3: CASSLYYEETQYF. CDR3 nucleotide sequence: TGCGCCAGCAGCTTGTATTATGAGGAGACCCAGTACTTC.

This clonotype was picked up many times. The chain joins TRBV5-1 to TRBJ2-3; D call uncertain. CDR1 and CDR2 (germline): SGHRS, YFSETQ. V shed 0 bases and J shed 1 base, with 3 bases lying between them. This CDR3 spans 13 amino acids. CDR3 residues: CASSLERTDTQYF. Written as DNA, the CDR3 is TGCGCCAGCAGCTTGGAACGCACAGATACGCAGTATTTT.

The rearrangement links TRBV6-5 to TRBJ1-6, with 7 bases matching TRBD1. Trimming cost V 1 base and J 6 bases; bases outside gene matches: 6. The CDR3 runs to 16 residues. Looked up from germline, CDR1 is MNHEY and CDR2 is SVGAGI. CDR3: CASSYYPSGGNSPLHF. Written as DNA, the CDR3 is TGTGCCAGCAGTTACTACCCCTCAGGGGGTAATTCACCCCTCCACTTT.

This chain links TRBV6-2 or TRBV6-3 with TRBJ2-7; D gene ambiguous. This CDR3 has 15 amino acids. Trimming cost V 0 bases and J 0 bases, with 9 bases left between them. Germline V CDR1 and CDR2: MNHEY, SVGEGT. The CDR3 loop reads CASSYSAVSSYEQYF. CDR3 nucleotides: TGTGCCAGCAGTTACTCCGCGGTGAGCTCCTACGAGCAGTACTTC.

In DNA form, the CDR3 reads TGCAGCGTTGACAAGGGGACGGAGACCCAGTACTTC. It yields the protein CSVDKGTETQYF. The genes are TRBV29-1 and TRBJ2-5; D possibly matches TRBD1 or TRBD2 (5 bases each). The germline gives CDR1 SQVTM, CDR2 ANQGSEA. The CDR3 runs to 12 residues. V lost 3 bases to trimming and J lost 5 bases, with 10 bases between them.

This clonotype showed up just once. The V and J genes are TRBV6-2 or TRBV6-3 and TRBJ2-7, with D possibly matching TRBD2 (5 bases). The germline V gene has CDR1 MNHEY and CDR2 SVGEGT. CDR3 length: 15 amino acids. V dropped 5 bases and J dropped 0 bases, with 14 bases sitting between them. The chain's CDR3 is CASSLDSGSSYEQYV. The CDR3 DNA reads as TGTGCCAGCAGTCTGGACTCTGGGAGCTCCTACGAGCAGTACGTC.